Here is one T cell receptor beta chain with its context. CDR1 MNHNY and CDR2 SVGAGI come from the germline V gene (reference sequence). The CDR3 is made up of 15 amino acids. The ends were cut back, 8 bases at V and 0 bases at J, with 14 bases in the middle. Authors' analysis steps: Amplification from reference gene primers served as the basis for estimated nucleated cell counts. Produced via immunoSEQ multiplex PCR; TCRdb's table is partial and in-frame only. V and J calls and clone size come straight from that table; D and trimming were deduced from the DNA. This sample has some 220,000 clones, with roughly nine tenths found just once. This entry comes from a study of blood T cell repertoires in COVID-19. Study as a whole: For recovered donors of Cohort 3, there were two negative PCRs, clearance, or symptom resolution.

Everyone who took part was roughly 18 to 89 years old, and they came from about two dozen US areas. The sequenced material came from PBMCs or T cells enriched from blood (not recorded which). V is TRBV6-6 and J is TRBJ1-3, with D possibly TRBD1 on 5 matching bases. The TCR was taken from a woman between 50 and 59 years old in a cohort exposed to, infected with or recovered from COVID-19 (not recorded which). The CDR3: CASGLQELSGNTIYF. In DNA, the CDR3 is TGTGCCAGCGGACTACAGGAGCTCTCTGGAAACACCATATATTTT.